This entry lists 2 T cell receptor beta chains sequenced from one sample in a study of control samples from healthy donors and cancer patients. Assay: immunoSEQ multiplex PCR; the TCRdb copy retains only in-frame clones and omits some. This repertoire shows 150,000 to 200,000 clones, nearly 90% found once; its top ten account for over 1.1%. The source material was blood. The receptors were sampled from a woman aged 50 to 60 in good health.

The chain couples TRBV5-6 to TRBJ2-2; 14 bases map to TRBD2. Germline trimming cut 3 bases from V and 2 bases from J; bases unmatched to any gene: 6. From germline, CDR1 is SGHDT and CDR2 YYEEEE. The CDR3 extends over 18 amino acids. Written as DNA, the CDR3 is TGTGCCAGCAGCTCGGGACTAGCGGGAGTCTTAAACACCGGGGAGCTGTTTTTT. As protein: CASSSGLAGVLNTGELFF.

The gene calls are TRBV19 and TRBJ2-7, with 8 positions matching TRBD1. Trimming at V came to 5 bases and at J to 2 bases, leaving 8 bases not matched to a gene. CDR1 LNHDA and CDR2 SQIVND come from the germline V gene (reference sequence). This CDR3 has 15 amino acids. CDR3 nucleotide sequence: TGTGCCAGTAGTGTGACGACAGGGGCCACCTACGAGCAGTACTTC. Translating it yields CASSVTTGATYEQYF.